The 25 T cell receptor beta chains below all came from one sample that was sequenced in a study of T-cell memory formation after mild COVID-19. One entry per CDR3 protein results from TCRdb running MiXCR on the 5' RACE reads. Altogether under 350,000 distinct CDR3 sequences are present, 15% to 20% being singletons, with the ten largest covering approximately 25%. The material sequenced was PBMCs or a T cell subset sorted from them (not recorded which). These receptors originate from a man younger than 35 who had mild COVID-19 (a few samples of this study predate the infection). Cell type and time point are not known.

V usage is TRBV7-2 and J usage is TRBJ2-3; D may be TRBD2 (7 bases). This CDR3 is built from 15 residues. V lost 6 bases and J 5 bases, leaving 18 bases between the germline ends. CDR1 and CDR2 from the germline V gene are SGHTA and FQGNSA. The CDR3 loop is CASSPGWGGQDTQYF. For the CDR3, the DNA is TGTGCCAGCAGTCCGGGGTGGGGGGGCCAAGATACGCAGTATTTT.

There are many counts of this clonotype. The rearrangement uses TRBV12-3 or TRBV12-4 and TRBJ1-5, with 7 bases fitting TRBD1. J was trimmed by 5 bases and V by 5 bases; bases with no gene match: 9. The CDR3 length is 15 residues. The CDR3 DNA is TGTGCCAGCAGTCAAACCGGGACAGAATATCAGCCCCAGCATTTT. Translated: CASSQTGTEYQPQHF.

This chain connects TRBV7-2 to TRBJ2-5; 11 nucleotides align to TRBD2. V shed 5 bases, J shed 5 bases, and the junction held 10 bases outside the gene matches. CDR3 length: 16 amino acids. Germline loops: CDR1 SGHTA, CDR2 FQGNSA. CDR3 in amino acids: CASSPGIAGGLETQYF. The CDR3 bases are TGTGCCAGCAGCCCTGGGATAGCGGGGGGGCTGGAGACCCAGTACTTC.

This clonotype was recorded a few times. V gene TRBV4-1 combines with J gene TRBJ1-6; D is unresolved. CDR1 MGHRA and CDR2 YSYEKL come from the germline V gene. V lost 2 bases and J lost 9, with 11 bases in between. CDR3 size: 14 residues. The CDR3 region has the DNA TGCGCCAGCAGCCAACAGAGGGCTCCTTCACCCCTCCACTTT. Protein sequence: CASSQQRAPSPLHF.

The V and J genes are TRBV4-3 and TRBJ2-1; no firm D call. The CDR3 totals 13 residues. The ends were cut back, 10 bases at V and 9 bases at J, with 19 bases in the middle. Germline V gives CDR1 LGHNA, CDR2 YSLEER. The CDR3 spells CATPLPAALEQFF. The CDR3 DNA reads TGCGCCACCCCACTCCCCGCAGCCCTTGAGCAGTTCTTC.

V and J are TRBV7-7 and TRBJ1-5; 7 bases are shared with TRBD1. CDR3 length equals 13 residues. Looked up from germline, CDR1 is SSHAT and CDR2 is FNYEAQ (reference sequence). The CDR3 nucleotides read TGTGCTGCCCACAGGGGCCCCTATCAGCCCCAGCATTTT. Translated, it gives CAAHRGPYQPQHF.

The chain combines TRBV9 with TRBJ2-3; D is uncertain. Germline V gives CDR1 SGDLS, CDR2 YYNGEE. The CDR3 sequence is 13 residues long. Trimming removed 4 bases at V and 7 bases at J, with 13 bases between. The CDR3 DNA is TGTGCCAGCAGCCCAAGTGAGCAACATACGCAGTATTTT. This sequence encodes CASSPSEQHTQYF.

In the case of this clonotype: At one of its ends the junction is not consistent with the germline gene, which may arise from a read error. The CDR3 is CASSYSRQGVNVLTF. CDR3 nucleotides: TGTGCCAGCAGTTACTCAAGACAGGGGGTCAACGTCCTGACTTTC. The chain couples TRBV6-5 to TRBJ2-6, with 9 bases identical to TRBD1. Looked up from germline, CDR1 is MNHEY and CDR2 is SVGAGI. CDR3 length: 15 amino acids.

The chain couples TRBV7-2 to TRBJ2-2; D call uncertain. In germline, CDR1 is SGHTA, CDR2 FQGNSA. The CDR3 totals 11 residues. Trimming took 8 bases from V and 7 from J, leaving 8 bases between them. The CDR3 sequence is CASGINGELFF. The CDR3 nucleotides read TGTGCCAGCGGCATAAACGGGGAGCTGTTTTTT.

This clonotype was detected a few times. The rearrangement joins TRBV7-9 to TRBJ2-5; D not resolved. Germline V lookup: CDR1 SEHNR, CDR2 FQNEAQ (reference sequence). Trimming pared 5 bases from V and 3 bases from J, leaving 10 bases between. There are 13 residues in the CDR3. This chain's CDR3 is CASSQRQEETQYF. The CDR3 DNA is TGTGCCAGCAGCCAGAGGCAGGAAGAGACCCAGTACTTC.

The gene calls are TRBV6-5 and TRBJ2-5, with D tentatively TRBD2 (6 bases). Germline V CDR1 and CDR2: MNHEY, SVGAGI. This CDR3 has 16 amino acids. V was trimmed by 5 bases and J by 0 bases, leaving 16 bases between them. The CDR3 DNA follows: TGTGCCAGCAGTGACTTGGGCGGGGCGGACCAAGAGACCCAGTACTTC. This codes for CASSDLGGADQETQYF.

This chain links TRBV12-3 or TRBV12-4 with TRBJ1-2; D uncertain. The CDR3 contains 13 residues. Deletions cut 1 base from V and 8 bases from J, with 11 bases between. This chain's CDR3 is CASSLGGPLGYTF. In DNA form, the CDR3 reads TGTGCCAGCAGTTTAGGAGGACCCTTGGGCTACACCTTC.

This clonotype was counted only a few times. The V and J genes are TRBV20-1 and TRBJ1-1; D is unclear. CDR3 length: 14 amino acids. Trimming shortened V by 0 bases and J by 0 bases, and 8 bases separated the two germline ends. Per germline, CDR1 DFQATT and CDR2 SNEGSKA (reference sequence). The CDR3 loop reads CSARDRVLNTEAFF. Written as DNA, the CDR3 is TGCAGTGCTAGAGATCGGGTACTGAACACTGAAGCTTTCTTT.

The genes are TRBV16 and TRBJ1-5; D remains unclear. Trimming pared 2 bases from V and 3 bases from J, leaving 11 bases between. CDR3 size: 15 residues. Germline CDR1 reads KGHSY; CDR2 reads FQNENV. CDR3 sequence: CASSQSERANQPQHF. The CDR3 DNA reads TGTGCCAGCAGCCAAAGCGAAAGGGCCAATCAGCCCCAGCATTTT.

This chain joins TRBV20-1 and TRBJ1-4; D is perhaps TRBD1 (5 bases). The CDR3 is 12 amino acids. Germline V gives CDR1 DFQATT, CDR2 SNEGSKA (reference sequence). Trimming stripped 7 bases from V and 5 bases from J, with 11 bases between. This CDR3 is CSVEGPNEKLFF. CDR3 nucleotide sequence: TGCAGTGTAGAGGGACCAAATGAAAAACTGTTTTTT.

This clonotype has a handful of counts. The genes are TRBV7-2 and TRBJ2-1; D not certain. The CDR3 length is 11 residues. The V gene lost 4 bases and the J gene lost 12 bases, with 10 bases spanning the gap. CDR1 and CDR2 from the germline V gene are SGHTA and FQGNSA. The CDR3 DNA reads TGTGCCAGCAGCTCAGAGATAGCGCAGTTCTTC. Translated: CASSSEIAQFF.

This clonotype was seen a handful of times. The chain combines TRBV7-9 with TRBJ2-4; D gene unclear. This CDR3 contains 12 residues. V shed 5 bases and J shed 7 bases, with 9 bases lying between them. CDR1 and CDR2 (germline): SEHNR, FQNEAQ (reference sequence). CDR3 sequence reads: CASSPSTNIQYF. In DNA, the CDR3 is TGTGCCAGCAGCCCATCAACGAACATTCAGTACTTC.

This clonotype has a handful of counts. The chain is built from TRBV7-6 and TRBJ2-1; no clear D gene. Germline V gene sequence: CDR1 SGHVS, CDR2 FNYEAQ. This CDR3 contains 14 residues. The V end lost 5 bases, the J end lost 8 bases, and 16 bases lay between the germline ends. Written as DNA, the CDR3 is TGTGCCAGCAGCCCGCGAGTTTTTCCCGATGAGCAGTTCTTC. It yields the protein CASSPRVFPDEQFF.

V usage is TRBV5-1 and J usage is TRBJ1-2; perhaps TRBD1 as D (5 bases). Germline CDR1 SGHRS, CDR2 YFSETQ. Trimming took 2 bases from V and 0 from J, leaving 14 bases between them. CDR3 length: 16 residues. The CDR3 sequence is CASSLTAGTTNYGYTF. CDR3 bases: TGCGCCAGCAGCTTAACGGCGGGGACTACTAACTATGGCTACACCTTC.

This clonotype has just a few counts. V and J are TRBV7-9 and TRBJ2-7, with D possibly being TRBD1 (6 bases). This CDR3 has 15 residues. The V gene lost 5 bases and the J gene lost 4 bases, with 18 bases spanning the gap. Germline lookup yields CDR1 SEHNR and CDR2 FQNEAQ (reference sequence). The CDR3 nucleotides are TGTGCCAGCAGCCGCCGGGACACCACGGGGTACGAGCAGTACTTC. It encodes CASSRRDTTGYEQYF. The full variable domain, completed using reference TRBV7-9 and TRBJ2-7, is DTGVSQNPRHKITKRGQNVTFRCDPISEHNRLYWYRQTLGQGPEFLTYFQNEAQLEKSRLLSDRFSAERPKGSFSTLEIQRTEQGDSAMYLCASSRRDTTGYEQYFGPGTRLTVT.

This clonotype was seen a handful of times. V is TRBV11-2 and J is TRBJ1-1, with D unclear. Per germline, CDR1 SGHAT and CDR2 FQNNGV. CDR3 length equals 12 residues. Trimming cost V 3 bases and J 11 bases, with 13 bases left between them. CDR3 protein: CASSFSLSPAFF. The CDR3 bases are TGTGCCAGCAGCTTTTCCCTATCGCCGGCTTTCTTT.

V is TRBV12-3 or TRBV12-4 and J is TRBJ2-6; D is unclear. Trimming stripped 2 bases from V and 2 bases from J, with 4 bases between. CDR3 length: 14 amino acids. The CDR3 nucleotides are TGTGCCAGCAGTTTACTAGCTGGGGCCAACGTCCTGACTTTC. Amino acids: CASSLLAGANVLTF.

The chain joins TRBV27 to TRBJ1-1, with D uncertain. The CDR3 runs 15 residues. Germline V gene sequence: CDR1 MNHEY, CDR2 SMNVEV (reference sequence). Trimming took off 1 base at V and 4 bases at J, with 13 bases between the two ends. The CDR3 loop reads CASSLYSHILTEAFF. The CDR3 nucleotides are TGTGCCAGCAGTTTATACAGTCATATTCTCACTGAAGCTTTCTTT.

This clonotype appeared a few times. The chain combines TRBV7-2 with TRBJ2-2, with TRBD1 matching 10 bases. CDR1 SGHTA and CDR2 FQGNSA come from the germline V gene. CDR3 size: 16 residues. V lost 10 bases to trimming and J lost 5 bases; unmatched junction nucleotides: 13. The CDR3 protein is CATLTGGEGGTGELFF. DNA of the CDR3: TGTGCCACCCTGACAGGGGGCGAAGGGGGAACCGGGGAGCTGTTTTTT.

In nucleotides, the CDR3 is TGCAGTGCTTGGCCGGACGCCTACAATGAGCAGTTCTTC. Its translation: CSAWPDAYNEQFF. This rearrangement joins TRBV20-1 to TRBJ2-1; D gene uncertain. V was pared by 5 bases and J by 2 bases, with 10 bases between. The V gene's germline CDR1 is DFQATT and CDR2 SNEGSKA (reference sequence). The CDR3 covers 13 residues.